The text below deals with one TCR beta chain. Its specific antigen is unknown. Base qualities are not recorded, but no much larger clone differs from it by a single base. The sample comes from a study of blood T cell repertoires in COVID-19 (dated by TCRdb to the early 2020s). Broadly, across the study: Samples from collaborators originated in the United States, Italy and Spain and spanned both the acute and convalescent phases of COVID-19. The samples were drawn from the first 160 participants of the ongoing ImmuneRACE study and from under 1,500 subjects provided by 6 global collaborators. HLA class I and class II types, where available, came from metadata supplied by the sample provider rather than from assay-based typing. Subjects who had been exposed to COVID-19, were actively infected with it, or had recovered from it provided the deeply sampled blood TCRbeta repertoires that made up the dataset. A freely available public database, intended as a resource for researchers studying the immune response to SARS-CoV-2, is where the repertoires were released. Sample metadata almost always included a de-identified subject ID, COVID-19 status, age in years and sex. The material from the prospective study consisted of cDNA or gDNA derived from T cells, B-cell-depleted T cells, or PBMCs.

Another Seattle source contributed samples from volunteer blood donors who had recovered from COVID-19. Whole blood was collected in K2EDTA tubes by collaborating institutions according to the institutions' own protocols. Collaborator samples were shipped for TCRbeta analysis as frozen whole blood, isolated PBMCs, or DNA extracted from either sample type. The CDR3, from cysteine to phenylalanine, totals 14 residues. The entry retains the CDR3 DNA only, 42 bases that are in frame from base 1. From a lookup of the germline V gene, CDR1 and CDR2 are SGDLS and YYNGEE. Trimming removed 1 base from V and 4 bases from J; the gene matches leave 4 bases unexplained. TCRbeta CDR3 regions were amplified from genomic DNA by means of the immunoSEQ Assay, a bias-controlled multiplex PCR. In the source study's methods: The number of nucleated cells in each sample was estimated by amplification of reference gene primers within the assay. To quantify the absolute abundance of each unique TCRbeta CDR3 rearrangement, sequence reads were collapsed and filtered. Productive Simpson clonality was computed per sample as the square root of Simpson's diversity index over productive rearrangements. TCRdb took this table from immuneACCESS and kept in-frame rearrangements with V and J called. Such tables lack part of the clones; where checked against another copy, unresolved V genes explain under half of the gap, and the rest is unexplained. V, J and clone size were drawn from that table, and D and trimming were deduced from the DNA. This sample holds almost 250,000 clones; approximately 86% were observed only once. Jointly, the top ten make up around 1.7% of the sample.

Results and caveats for the whole study, not just this receptor: The quantity of clinical and demographic metadata differed by source and by participant and was supplied without curation.

The sequence was obtained from a woman aged 60-75 years who had recovered from COVID-19. The receptor chain draws on TRBV9 and TRBJ1-1, with TRBD1 matching 7 junction bases. Sequences were obtained from peripheral blood. The CDR3 amino acid sequence is: CASSVNPGGTEAFF. The DNA is TGTGCCAGCAGCGTAAACCCAGGGGGCACTGAAGCTTTCTTT.